A selection of T cell receptor beta chains follows, all from one sample in a study of blood T cell repertoires in COVID-19. The data were produced by immunoSEQ multiplex PCR, yet TCRdb's version contains in-frame clones alone and is incomplete. The sample carries some 59,000 clones, around 89% recorded once. The sample consisted of peripheral blood. These receptors were collected from a man in his 60s with acute or convalescent COVID-19. Both conserved end residues are part of each CDR3. The order of the fields is CDR3 DNA, CDR3 protein, J gene, V gene, clone size, D gene. The D gene is left open where the match is weak. For some rows the clone size is stated as once, few or many, or as a class when expanded; others skip it.

TGTGCCAGCAGGCGAGCGGGACTCGAGAACACTGAAGCTTTCTTT | CASRRAGLENTEAFF | TRBJ1-1 | TRBV6-5 | - | -
TGTGCCAGCAGCCCTGGACAGCACAATCAGCCCCAGCATTTT | CASSPGQHNQPQHF | TRBJ1-5 | TRBV11-2 | - | -
TGCGCCAGCAGCTTGGGGGACAGGGGAGCTTATGGCTACACCTTC | CASSLGDRGAYGYTF | TRBJ1-2 | TRBV5-1 | - | TRBD1
TGTGCCAGCAGTGAAATAACGGGAAAAGGTGCTGAAGCTTTCTTT | CASSEITGKGAEAFF | TRBJ1-1 | TRBV2 | - | -
TGTGCCAGTAGTACCGACGGGTCCTTAGGACCCCAGCATTTT | CASSTDGSLGPQHF | TRBJ1-5 | TRBV19 | - | -
TGTGCCAGCAGCCAAACCTCGGTAGCTTTCTTT | CASSQTSVAFF | TRBJ1-1 | TRBV14 | - | -
TGTGCCAGCAGCTTAGCCGGGACAGGGGGCCAAAAGACCCAGTACTTC | CASSLAGTGGQKTQYF | TRBJ2-5 | TRBV11-2 | - | TRBD1
TGTGCCAGCAGACAGGGTAGTTCACCCCTCCACTTT | CASRQGSSPLHF | TRBJ1-6 | TRBV27 | - | -
TGTGCCAGCAGCTTGGCGGCAGGTTCCTACGAGCAGTACTTC | CASSLAAGSYEQYF | TRBJ2-7 | TRBV5-4 | once | -
TGTGCCAGCAGTGACAGGGGGTGGAAGACCCAGTACTTC | CASSDRGWKTQYF | TRBJ2-5 | TRBV6-1 | - | TRBD1
TGTGCCAGCAGTCGTCCCTCCCCCGAGCGACTGTTTTTT | CASSRPSPERLFF | TRBJ1-4 | TRBV6-5 | - | -
TGTGCCAGTAGTTTTCAGGGGAAGTTGGATGAGCAGTTCTTC | CASSFQGKLDEQFF | TRBJ2-1 | TRBV19 | - | -
TGTGCCAGCAGCGTTTTGGGACACCTAAACAATGAGCAGTTCTTC | CASSVLGHLNNEQFF | TRBJ2-1 | TRBV9 | - | -
TGTGCCAGCAGCTTGGGACAGATGAACACTGAAGCTTTCTTT | CASSLGQMNTEAFF | TRBJ1-1 | TRBV7-8 | - | TRBD1
TGTGCCAGCAGCTCCCAGATTAGCGGGGGGAACGGCCGCGATGAGCAGTTCTTC | CASSSQISGGNGRDEQFF | TRBJ2-1 | TRBV9 | - | TRBD2
TGTGCCAGCAGCTTAGATGCGCCGGGGGCTGAAGCTTTCTTT | CASSLDAPGAEAFF | TRBJ1-1 | TRBV7-9 | once | -